The 30 T cell receptor beta chains listed next were all sequenced from one sample in a study of tumor and adjacent non-tumor tissue in lung cancer. TCRbeta libraries were built with three rounds of nested PCR, modified from ARM-PCR. TCRdb passed the multiplex PCR reads through MiXCR, listing each CDR3 protein once. The table lists approximately 80,000 distinct CDR3 sequences, 65% to 85% of them singletons, with less than 60% in the top ten. This sample's RNA came from whole unsorted tissue. This non-tumor lung sample came from over 3 cm beyond the tumor edge. Sequencing input: distant non-tumor lung tissue. The source of these receptors is a man aged 60 to 69 with non-small cell lung cancer.

Ten or more counts support this clonotype. The chain joins TRBV12-3 or TRBV12-4 to TRBJ2-7, with 8 positions matching TRBD1. With 6 bases clipped from V and 3 bases from J, the junction kept 10 bases outside the gene matches. The CDR3 loop spans 15 amino acids. CDR3 nucleotides: TGTGCCAGCAGCCAGACAGGGGACGTTTTCTACGAGCAGTACTTC. This translates into CASSQTGDVFYEQYF.

The chain joins TRBV6-5 to TRBJ2-6; 10 bases line up with TRBD2. Germline loops: CDR1 MNHEY, CDR2 SVGAGI. The CDR3 covers 17 residues. The CDR3 DNA is TGTGGGAGCAGCCTAGCGGGAGCCAGATCTGGGGCCAACGTCCTGACTTTC. Encoded protein: CGSSLAGARSGANVLTF.

Notes on this clonotype: One junction end does not reproduce the germline sequence, and a read error may be involved. The J gene is TRBJ2-5, the V gene TRBV11-3; D is perhaps TRBD1 (6 bases). The CDR3 length is 13 residues. The germline CDR1 and CDR2 sequences are SGHNT and YENEEA. The CDR3 sequence: CASSSGQLETQYF. The CDR3 DNA reads as TGTGCCAGTAGCTCGGGACAACTAGAGACCCAGTACTTT.

This chain connects TRBV4-1 to TRBJ1-4; 9 positions match TRBD1. V lost 10 bases, J lost 5 bases, and 14 bases stayed unmatched. This CDR3 comprises 16 residues. From germline, CDR1 is MGHRA and CDR2 YSYEKL. The DNA for the CDR3 is TGCGCCACCAGTCAGGTCACCGGGACAGGGAATGAAAAACTGTTTTTT. This translates into CATSQVTGTGNEKLFF.

This clonotype was observed many times. This chain joins TRBV29-1 and TRBJ2-7, with D perhaps TRBD2 (7 bases). The CDR3 loop spans 13 amino acids. V was pared by 3 bases and J by 4 bases, with 13 bases between. Per the germline V gene, CDR1 is SQVTM and CDR2 is ANQGSEA. CDR3 amino acids: CSVEGEGQYEQYF. The DNA for the CDR3 is TGCAGCGTTGAGGGGGAGGGACAATACGAGCAGTACTTC.

Notes on this clonotype: At one boundary the junction diverges from the germline segment, which might be a read error. This chain links TRBV20-1 with TRBJ2-7; TRBD2 aligns across 9 bases. Germline V gene lookup returns CDR1 DFQATT and CDR2 SNEGSKA (reference sequence). The CDR3 extends over 16 amino acids. The CDR3 loop reads CSARDGTSRTNYEHYF. The CDR3 DNA reads as TGCAGTGCTAGAGACGGGACTAGCCGGACGAACTACGAGCACTATTTC.

As for this clonotype: Because the CDR3 is missing its conserved closing phenylalanine or tryptophan, this is likely a read error. This chain uses TRBV4-1 with TRBJ2-2; 9 nucleotides match TRBD2. The CDR3 is made up of 14 amino acids. The V gene end was trimmed by 6 bases and the J gene end by 6 bases; junction bases not matched to a gene: 5. Germline loops: CDR1 MGHRA, CDR2 YSYEKL. For the CDR3, the DNA is TGCGCCAGCAGTCAGGGACTAGCTCCCGGGGAGCTGTTTGTT. Protein: CASSQGLAPGELFV.

Concerning this clonotype itself: At one of its ends the junction is not consistent with the germline gene, which may arise from a read error. This chain uses TRBV11-1 with TRBJ2-1, with a possible D match to TRBD2 (5 bases). Germline assignment: CDR1 SGHAT and CDR2 FQDESV (reference sequence). This CDR3 has 17 amino acids. In DNA form, the CDR3 reads TGTGCCAGCAGCTTATCTCGGCTAGCAGGAGGCAACAATGAGCATTCCTTC. It encodes CASSLSRLAGGNNEHSF.

To note about this clonotype: The junction shows a germline mismatch at one end, possibly a read error. The chain joins TRBV14 to TRBJ1-1; D possibly corresponds to TRBD1 (6 bases). The germline gives CDR1 SGHDN, CDR2 FVKESK. The CDR3 is 15 residues long. In nucleotides, the CDR3 is TGTACCAGCAGCCAATTAAGGGGGTTTGGCACTGAAGCTTTCTTT. It encodes CTSSQLRGFGTEAFF.

The chain employs TRBV7-8 and TRBJ2-5; D could derive from TRBD1 or TRBD2 (5 bases each). V dropped 5 bases and J dropped 4 bases, with 14 bases sitting between them. CDR3 length: 14 amino acids. Germline assignment: CDR1 SGHVS and CDR2 FQNEAQ. The CDR3 DNA sequence: TGTGCCAGCAGCATACGGGGCAAAGGAGAGACCCAGTACTTC. This sequence encodes CASSIRGKGETQYF.

This sequence joins TRBV24-1 and TRBJ2-1, with TRBD2 matching over 9 bases. V lost 2 bases and J lost 7; bases outside the gene matches: 11. The length of the CDR3 is 17 residues. Germline values: CDR1 KGHDR, CDR2 SFDVKD. CDR3 sequence: CATSDYNSGSSCNEQFF. DNA for the CDR3: TGTGCCACCAGTGATTATAATAGCGGGAGCTCCTGTAATGAGCAGTTCTTC.

As to this clonotype: Because the CDR3 is missing its conserved closing phenylalanine or tryptophan, this is likely a read error. The limits of the CDR3 on the DNA are not certain, so only TCRdb's listed CDR3 is given. The V gene is TRBV5-4, the J gene TRBJ2-7; TRBD2 is the table's D call, not checked against the DNA. CDR1 is SGHNT, CDR2 YYREEE, per germline (reference sequence). A total of 15 residues make up the CDR3, ends included. The CDR3 reads CASSLSLGVVVEQYI.

To note about this clonotype: A much bigger clone sits one base away, suggesting this may be a read error. The V and J genes are TRBV29-1 and TRBJ2-5; D is ambiguous. Looked up from germline, CDR1 is SQVTM and CDR2 is ANQGSEA. The CDR3 extends over 15 amino acids. CDR3 nucleotides: TGCAACGTTGGCCCCCGGACCGACCGCCAAGAGACCCAGTACTTC. Protein: CNVGPRTDRQETQYF.

The rearrangement links TRBV28 to TRBJ2-3; the D gene is possibly TRBD2 (5 bases). Germline V gives CDR1 MDHEN, CDR2 SYDVKM. The CDR3 consists of 18 residues. V lost 3 bases and J 3 bases, leaving 22 bases between the germline ends. CDR3 residues: CASSFLVSDPQSTDTQYF. As DNA, the CDR3 is TGTGCCAGCAGTTTCTTAGTTAGCGATCCACAGAGTACAGATACGCAGTATTTT.

On this clonotype: Relative to the germline gene, one junction end is altered; a read error may explain this. The chain employs TRBV29-1 and TRBJ1-1; no reliable D call. This CDR3 has 12 amino acids. CDR1 SQVTM and CDR2 ANQGSEA come from the germline V gene. The CDR3 region is CRVEGGSAEAFF. CDR3 bases: TGCAGGGTTGAAGGTGGATCAGCTGAAGCCTTCTTT.

As to this clonotype: The limits of the CDR3 on the DNA are not certain, so only TCRdb's listed CDR3 is given. The J gene is TRBJ1-1, the V gene TRBV11-2; the DNA was not compared with TRBD1, the D call given in the table. The CDR3 contains 14 residues when both ends are counted. Germline V gives CDR1 SGHAT, CDR2 FQNNGV. This chain's CDR3 is CASSLVGKGTETFF.

The chain recombines TRBV7-7 with TRBJ2-7; TRBD1 or TRBD2 may be the D gene (5 bases each). Germline V gene data show CDR1 as SSHAT and CDR2 as FNYEAQ (reference sequence). This CDR3 has 15 amino acids. V was trimmed by 1 base and J by 2 bases, leaving 12 bases between them. This chain's CDR3 is CASSLERGPAYEQYF. The CDR3, as DNA: TGTGCCAGCAGCTTAGAGAGGGGACCAGCCTACGAGCAGTACTTC.

A word on this clonotype: The conserved closing phenylalanine or tryptophan is absent in this CDR3, likely reflecting a read error. V and J are TRBV4-3 and TRBJ2-2; maybe TRBD2 (5 bases). Trimming pared 9 bases from V and 4 bases from J, leaving 15 bases between. This CDR3 has 14 amino acids. Germline values: CDR1 LGHNA, CDR2 YSLEER. This CDR3 is CASQTRAGTGELFY. The CDR3 coding sequence is TGCGCCAGTCAGACAAGGGCGGGCACCGGGGAGCTGTTTTAT.

The chain joins TRBV4-3 to TRBJ2-3, with D possibly being TRBD2 (6 bases). The CDR3 covers 16 residues. Trimming took 7 bases from V and 2 from J, leaving 19 bases between them. The V gene's germline CDR1 is LGHNA and CDR2 YSLEER. For the CDR3, the DNA is TGCGCCAGCAAGCAAGACAGAGCGGGCACCACAGATACGCAGTATTTT. Translating it yields CASKQDRAGTTDTQYF.

This clonotype turned up a few times. The junction departs from the called germline gene at one end, perhaps through a read error. This chain uses TRBV10-2 with TRBJ2-3; 7 positions match TRBD2. CDR1 and CDR2 (germline): WSHSY, SAAADI. The CDR3 loop spans 16 amino acids. The CDR3 sequence: CASSGGEGRGTDTQYF. In nucleotides, the CDR3 is TGTGCCAGCAGCGGAGGGGAGGGCCGGGGCACAGATACCCAGTATTTT.

Of note for this clonotype: Germline is not matched at one junction end, which may reflect a read error. This chain links TRBV11-2 with TRBJ2-5, with D possibly being TRBD2 (7 bases). Per germline, CDR1 SGHAT and CDR2 FQNNGV. The CDR3 covers 16 residues. The CDR3 reads CASSSTMGGPNETHYF. CDR3 DNA: TGTGCCAGCAGCTCCACGATGGGGGGGCCAAATGAGACCCACTACTTC.

On this clonotype: An end of the junction does not agree with germline; a read error may underlie this. The genes are TRBV11-2 and TRBJ1-2; 9 bases line up with TRBD1. The germline V gene encodes CDR1 SGHAT and CDR2 FQNNGV. The CDR3 loop spans 17 amino acids. CDR3 loop: CVSSPAAGQGFNYGYTF. CDR3 nucleotide sequence: TGTGTCAGCAGCCCCGCGGCGGGACAGGGCTTCAACTATGGCTATACCTTC.

The chain carries TRBV4-3 and TRBJ2-3; D could derive from TRBD1 or TRBD2 (5 bases each). V gave up 0 bases and J gave up 5 bases, with 12 bases separating them. Per germline, CDR1 LGHNA and CDR2 YSLEER. The CDR3 spans 15 residues. The CDR3 DNA follows: TGCGCCAGCAGCCAAGACAAGCCGGGGCTAGATACGCAGTATTTT. It is translated as CASSQDKPGLDTQYF.

The CDR3 bases are TGCAGTGCTTGTGTTCGGGGGGGACAGGGTGATCAGTTCTTC. Protein product: CSACVRGGQGDQFF. The chain combines TRBV20-1 with TRBJ2-1, with a possible D match to TRBD1 (9 bases). With 5 bases removed from V and 13 bases from J, the gap between germline ends came to 24 bases. CDR3 length equals 14 residues. CDR1 and CDR2 from the germline V gene are DFQATT and SNEGSKA (reference sequence).

This clonotype was observed a few times. J is TRBJ2-3 and V is TRBV7-2, with D perhaps matching TRBD1 (5 bases). Germline V lookup: CDR1 SGHTA, CDR2 FQGNSA. With 5 bases removed from V and 3 bases from J, the gap between germline ends came to 12 bases. There are 14 residues in the CDR3. The CDR3 nucleotides read TGTGCCAGCAGCCCCCAGGGCGCGACAGATACGCAGTATTTT. Translation gives CASSPQGATDTQYF.

Details on this clonotype: Since no conserved phenylalanine or tryptophan closes the CDR3, a read error is the likely cause. This chain joins TRBV30 and TRBJ2-5; perhaps D is TRBD1 or TRBD2 (5 bases each). Germline assignment: CDR1 GTSNPN and CDR2 SVGIG (reference sequence). This CDR3 has 13 amino acids. V shed 2 bases and J shed 4 bases, with 11 bases lying between them. The CDR3 here is CAWSRFGGETQYL. The DNA of the CDR3 is TGTGCCTGGAGTCGATTTGGGGGAGAGACCCAGTACTTA.

Note on this clonotype: At one end the junction does not follow the germline gene, possibly because of a read error. The chain combines TRBV29-1 with TRBJ2-3; tentative D call: TRBD2 (5 bases). The CDR3 is 12 residues long. Per the germline V gene, CDR1 is SQVTM and CDR2 is ANQGSEA. The CDR3 DNA reads as TGCAGCATGAGGGTTTTCACAGTTACGCAGTATTTT. Protein product: CSMRVFTVTQYF.

A word on this clonotype: The junction and the germline gene differ at one end; a read error may be behind it. The rearrangement links TRBV11-3 to TRBJ2-1; 10 nucleotides line up with TRBD1. Germline-derived CDR1 and CDR2 are SGHNT and YENEEA. The CDR3 totals 15 residues. CDR3 loop: CASSYFGTGANDQFF. The CDR3 DNA is TGTGCCAGTAGCTACTTCGGGACAGGGGCCAATGATCAGTTCTTC.

Concerning this clonotype: The junction and the germline gene differ at one end; a read error may be behind it. J is TRBJ2-1 and V is TRBV20-1; TRBD1 or TRBD2 may be the D gene (6 bases each). This CDR3 is built from 17 residues. In germline, CDR1 is DFQATT, CDR2 SNEGSKA (reference sequence). The CDR3 DNA is TGCAGTGCTACCGGGTCAGGGGCGGGGCCCTCCTACAATGAGCAATTCTTC. Amino acid sequence: CSATGSGAGPSYNEQFF.

The sample holds many counts of this clonotype. The J gene is TRBJ2-5, the V gene TRBV5-5; D gene ambiguous. This CDR3 region has 14 residues. The germline V and J ends were trimmed by 4 bases and 0 bases, with 10 bases remaining between them. Germline CDR1 and CDR2: SGHKS and YYEKEE (reference sequence). For the CDR3, the DNA is TGTGCCAGCAGCAGAGACCCTTACCAAGAGACCCAGTACTTC. It translates to CASSRDPYQETQYF.